The clone carrying this T cell receptor (beta chain) was observed many times. The antigen remains undetermined. The CDR3 loop spans 14 amino acids. CDR1 and CDR2 from the germline V gene are SGHRS and YFSETQ. V gave up 6 bases and J gave up 4 bases, with 15 bases separating them. This specimen comes from a study of T cells after yellow fever vaccination. Study-wide results and caveats: The booster saw the reappearance of most primary-vaccination clones (about 95% CD4, 80% to 90% CD8). A small share of clonotypes appeared in both CD4 and CD8 compartments.

TCRdb analysed the 5' RACE reads with MiXCR anew, one entry per CDR3 protein. The table has about 260,000 distinct CDR3 sequences, 10% to 15% seen once. The sequencing here drew on CD4+ T cells sorted from PBMCs, taken 45 days after the yellow fever booster vaccination. This chain connects TRBV5-1 to TRBJ2-3; the D is unclear. This sequence was found in a young man who received the YFV17D yellow fever vaccine. CDR3 coding DNA: TGCGCCAGCAAGGCATCAAATTTGGCAGATACGCAGTATTTT. Its protein product is CASKASNLADTQYF.